The following is a TCR beta chain sequence with its context. Profiled with immunoSEQ multiplex PCR; TCRdb holds only in-frame clones, not every one. The data show tens of thousands of clones, roughly 94% seen once. This CDR3 region has 14 residues. Germline V gene lookup returns CDR1 SGHAT and CDR2 FQNNGV. The V end lost 5 bases, the J end lost 5 bases, and 15 bases lay between the germline ends. This sample is drawn from a study of T cell changes during pregnancy in multiple sclerosis. This receptor was obtained from a female donor with multiple sclerosis, enrolled in a pregnancy study. Specimen: peripheral blood, collected in the third trimester of pregnancy. The V and J genes are TRBV11-2 and TRBJ1-2; no clear D. The CDR3 nucleotides are TGTGCCAGCAGCCGCGGTGAAGGGAGGTATGGCTACACCTTC. This sequence encodes CASSRGEGRYGYTF.